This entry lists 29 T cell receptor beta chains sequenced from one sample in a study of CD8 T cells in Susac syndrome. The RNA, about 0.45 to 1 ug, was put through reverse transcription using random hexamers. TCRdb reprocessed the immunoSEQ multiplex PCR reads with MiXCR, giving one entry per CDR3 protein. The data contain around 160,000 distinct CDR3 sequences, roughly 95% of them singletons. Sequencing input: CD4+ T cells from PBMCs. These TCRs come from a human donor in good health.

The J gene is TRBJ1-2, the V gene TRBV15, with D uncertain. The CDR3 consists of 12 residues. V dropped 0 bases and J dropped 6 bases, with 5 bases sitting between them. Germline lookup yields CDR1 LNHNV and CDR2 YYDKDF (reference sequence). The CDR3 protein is CATSRDRNGYTF. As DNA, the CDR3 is TGTGCCACCAGCAGAGATCGAAATGGCTACACCTTC.

The CDR3 DNA follows: TGCGCCAGCAGCTTTGGACTGGAGGACTATGGCTACACCTTC. Residues: CASSFGLEDYGYTF. This rearrangement joins TRBV5-1 to TRBJ1-2; D is undetermined. The V gene lost 2 bases and the J gene lost 3 bases, with 11 bases spanning the gap. Germline loops: CDR1 SGHRS, CDR2 YFSETQ. The CDR3 has 14 amino acids.

The CDR3 is CATSNVAGGTDTQYF. CDR3 coding DNA: TGTGCCACCAGTAACGTAGCGGGGGGCACAGATACGCAGTATTTT. The chain joins TRBV24-1 to TRBJ2-3; 9 bases agree with TRBD2. The length of the CDR3 is 15 residues. Germline-derived CDR1 and CDR2 are KGHDR and SFDVKD. With V trimmed by 6 bases and J by 1 base, 4 bases remained unmatched.

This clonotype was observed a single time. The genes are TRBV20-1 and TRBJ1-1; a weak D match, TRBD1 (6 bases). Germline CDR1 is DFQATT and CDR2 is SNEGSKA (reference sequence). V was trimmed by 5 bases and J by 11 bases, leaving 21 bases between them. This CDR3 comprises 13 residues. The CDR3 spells CSALRQVLEQAFF. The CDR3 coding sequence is TGCAGTGCTCTTCGACAGGTCCTCGAACAGGCTTTCTTT.

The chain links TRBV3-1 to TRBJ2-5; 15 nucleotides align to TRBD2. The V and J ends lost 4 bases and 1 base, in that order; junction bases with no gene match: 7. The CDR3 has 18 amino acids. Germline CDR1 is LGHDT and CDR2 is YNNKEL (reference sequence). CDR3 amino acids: CASSPGTSGGRFQETQYF. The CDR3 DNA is TGTGCCAGCAGCCCCGGGACTAGCGGGGGGCGCTTCCAAGAGACCCAGTACTTC.

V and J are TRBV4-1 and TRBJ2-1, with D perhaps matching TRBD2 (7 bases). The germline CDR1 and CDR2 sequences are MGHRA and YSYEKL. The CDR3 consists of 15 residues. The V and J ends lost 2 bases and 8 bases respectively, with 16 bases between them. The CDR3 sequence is CASSQKSGGGDEQFF. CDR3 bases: TGCGCCAGCAGCCAAAAATCGGGGGGCGGTGATGAGCAGTTCTTC.

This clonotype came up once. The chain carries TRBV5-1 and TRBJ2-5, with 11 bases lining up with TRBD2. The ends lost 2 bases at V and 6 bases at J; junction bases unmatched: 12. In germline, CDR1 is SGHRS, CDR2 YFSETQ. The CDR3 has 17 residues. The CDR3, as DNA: TGCGCCAGCAGCTTTGAGCCTAGCGGGGGGATGGTAAAGACCCAGTACTTC. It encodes CASSFEPSGGMVKTQYF.

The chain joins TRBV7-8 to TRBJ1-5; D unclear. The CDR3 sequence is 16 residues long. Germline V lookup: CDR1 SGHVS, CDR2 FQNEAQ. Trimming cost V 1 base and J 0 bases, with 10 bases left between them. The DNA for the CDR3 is TGTGCCAGCAGCTTAGTTGCGGGGAATAGCAATCAGCCCCAGCATTTT. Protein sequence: CASSLVAGNSNQPQHF.

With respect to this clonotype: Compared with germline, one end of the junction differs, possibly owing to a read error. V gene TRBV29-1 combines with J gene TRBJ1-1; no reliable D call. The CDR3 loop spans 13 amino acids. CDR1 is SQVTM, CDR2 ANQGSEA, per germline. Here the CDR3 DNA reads TGCAGCGTTGAAAAGCTCTTGAACACTGAAGTTTTCTTT. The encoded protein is CSVEKLLNTEVFF.

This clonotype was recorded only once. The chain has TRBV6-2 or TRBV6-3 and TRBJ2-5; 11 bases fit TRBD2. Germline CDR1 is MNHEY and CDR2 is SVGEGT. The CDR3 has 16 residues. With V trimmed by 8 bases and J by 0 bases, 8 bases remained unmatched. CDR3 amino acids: CASQGGLAAYQETQYF. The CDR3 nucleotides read TGTGCCAGCCAGGGGGGACTAGCGGCGTACCAAGAGACCCAGTACTTC.

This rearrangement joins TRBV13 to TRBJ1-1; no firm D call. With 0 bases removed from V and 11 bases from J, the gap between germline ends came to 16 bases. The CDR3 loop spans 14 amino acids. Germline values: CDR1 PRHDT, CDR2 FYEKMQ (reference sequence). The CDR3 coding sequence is TGTGCCAGCAGCTTAGGCAGCAGCCGGAATTGGGCTTTCTTT. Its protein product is CASSLGSSRNWAFF.

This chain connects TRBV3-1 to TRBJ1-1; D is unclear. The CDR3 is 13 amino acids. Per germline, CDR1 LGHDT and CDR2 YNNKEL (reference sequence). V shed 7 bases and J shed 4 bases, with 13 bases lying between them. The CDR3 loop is CASTPWEATEAFF. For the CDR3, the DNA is TGTGCCAGCACGCCCTGGGAAGCCACTGAAGCTTTCTTT.

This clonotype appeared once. The CDR3 spells CASSLGALTGELFF. CDR3 sequence (DNA): TGTGCCAGCAGCTTGGGGGCACTTACCGGGGAGCTGTTTTTT. The chain couples TRBV5-6 to TRBJ2-2; no clear D. V was pared by 0 bases and J by 5 bases, with 8 bases between. This CDR3 has 14 amino acids. The germline V gene has CDR1 SGHDT and CDR2 YYEEEE.

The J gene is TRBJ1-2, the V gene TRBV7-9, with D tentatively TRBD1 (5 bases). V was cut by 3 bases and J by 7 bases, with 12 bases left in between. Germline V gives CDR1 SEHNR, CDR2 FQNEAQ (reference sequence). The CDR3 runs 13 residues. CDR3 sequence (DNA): TGTGCCAGCAGCTTGGACCAGGGTACTGGCTACACCTTC. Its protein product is CASSLDQGTGYTF.

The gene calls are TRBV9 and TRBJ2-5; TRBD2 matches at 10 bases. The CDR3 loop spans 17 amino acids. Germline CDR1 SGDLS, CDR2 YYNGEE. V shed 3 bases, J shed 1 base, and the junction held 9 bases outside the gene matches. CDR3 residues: CASSADSGGVSQETQYF. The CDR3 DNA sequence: TGTGCCAGCAGCGCAGACAGCGGGGGGGTCTCCCAAGAGACCCAGTACTTC.

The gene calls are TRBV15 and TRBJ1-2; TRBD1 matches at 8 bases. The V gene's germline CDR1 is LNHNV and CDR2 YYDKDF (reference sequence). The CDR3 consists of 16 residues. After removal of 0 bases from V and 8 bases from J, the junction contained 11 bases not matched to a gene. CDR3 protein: CATSRDLSTTGEGYTF. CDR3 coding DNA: TGTGCCACCAGCAGAGATCTCTCCACGACAGGGGAGGGCTACACCTTC. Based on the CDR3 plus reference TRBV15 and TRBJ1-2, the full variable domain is DAMVIQNPRYQVTQFGKPVTLSCSQTLNHNVMYWYQQKSSQAPKLLFHYYDKDFNNEADTPDNFQSRRPNTSFCFLDIRSPGLGDTAMYLCATSRDLSTTGEGYTFGSGTRLTVV.

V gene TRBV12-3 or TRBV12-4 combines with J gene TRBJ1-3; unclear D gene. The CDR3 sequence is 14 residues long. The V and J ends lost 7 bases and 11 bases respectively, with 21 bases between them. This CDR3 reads CASTSRPAPGAIYF. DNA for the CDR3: TGTGCCAGCACCTCGAGACCCGCTCCCGGGGCCATATATTTT.

This CDR3 is CSVQTGDFGNEQFF. CDR3 in DNA: TGCAGCGTACAGACGGGGGACTTCGGCAATGAGCAGTTCTTC. V usage is TRBV29-1 and J usage is TRBJ2-1; TRBD2 is a possible D gene (6 bases). The ends were cut back, 6 bases at V and 6 bases at J, with 18 bases in the middle. This CDR3 is built from 14 residues. CDR1 and CDR2 from the germline V gene are SQVTM and ANQGSEA.

The CDR3, as DNA: TGCGCCAGCAGCTTGGATCGCGGGAGGAACACCGGGGAGCTGTTTTTT. Amino acid sequence: CASSLDRGRNTGELFF. The chain employs TRBV5-1 and TRBJ2-2, with 7 positions matching TRBD2. The V gene end was trimmed by 0 bases and the J gene end by 1 base; junction bases not matched to a gene: 3. Germline CDR1 SGHRS, CDR2 YFSETQ. This CDR3 is 16 amino acids long.

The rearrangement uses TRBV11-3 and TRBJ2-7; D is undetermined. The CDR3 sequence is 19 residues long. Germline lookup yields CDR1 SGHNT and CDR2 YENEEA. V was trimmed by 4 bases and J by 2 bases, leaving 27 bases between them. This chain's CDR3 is CASSCPLVPQGGLAYEQYF. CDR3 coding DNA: TGTGCCAGCAGCTGCCCCTTAGTCCCTCAAGGTGGGCTAGCCTACGAGCAGTACTTC.

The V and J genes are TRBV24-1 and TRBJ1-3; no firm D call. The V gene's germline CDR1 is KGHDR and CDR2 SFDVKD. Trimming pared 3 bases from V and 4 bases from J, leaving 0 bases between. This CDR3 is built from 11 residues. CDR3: CATSDGNTIYF. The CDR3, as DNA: TGTGCCACCAGTGATGGAAACACCATATATTTT.

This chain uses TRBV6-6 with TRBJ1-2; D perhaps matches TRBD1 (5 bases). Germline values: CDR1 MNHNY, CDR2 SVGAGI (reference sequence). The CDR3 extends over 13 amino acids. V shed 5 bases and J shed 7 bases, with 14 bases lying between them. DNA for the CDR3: TGTGCCAGCAGTACGGGCTGGGACTCTGGCTACACCTTC. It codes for CASSTGWDSGYTF.

Here the CDR3 reads CASSPPELYGYTF. The CDR3 DNA reads TGTGCCAGCAGCCCCCCTGAACTCTATGGCTACACCTTC. The V gene is TRBV5-6, the J gene TRBJ1-2; D uncertain. CDR1 and CDR2 from the germline V gene are SGHDT and YYEEEE. The CDR3 runs to 13 residues. Between the trimmed V and J ends, which lost 4 bases and 4 bases, there was a span of 11 bases.

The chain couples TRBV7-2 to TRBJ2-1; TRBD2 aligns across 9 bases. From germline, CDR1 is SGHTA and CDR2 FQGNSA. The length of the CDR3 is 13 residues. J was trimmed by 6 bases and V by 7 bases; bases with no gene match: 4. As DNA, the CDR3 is TGTGCCAGCAAGCGGGGGGCCCGCAATGAGCAGTTCTTC. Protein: CASKRGARNEQFF. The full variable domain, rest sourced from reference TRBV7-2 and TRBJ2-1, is GAGVSQSPSNKVTEKGKDVELRCDPISGHTALYWYRQSLGQGLEFLIYFQGNSAPDKSGLPSDRFSAERTGGSVSTLTIQRTQQEDSAVYLCASKRGARNEQFFGPGTRLTVL.

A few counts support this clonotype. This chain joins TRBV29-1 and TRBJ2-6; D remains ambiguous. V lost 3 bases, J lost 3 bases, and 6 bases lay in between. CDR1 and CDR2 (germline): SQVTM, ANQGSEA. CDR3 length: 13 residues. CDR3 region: CSVDSVGANVLTF. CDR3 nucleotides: TGCAGCGTTGATTCTGTTGGGGCCAACGTCCTGACTTTC.

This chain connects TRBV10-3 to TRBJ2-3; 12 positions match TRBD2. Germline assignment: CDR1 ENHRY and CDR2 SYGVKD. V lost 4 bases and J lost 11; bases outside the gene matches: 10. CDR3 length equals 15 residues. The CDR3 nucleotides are TGTGCCATCAGTGGGTCTCCTAGCGGGGGGGGCGGGCAGTATTTT. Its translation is CAISGSPSGGGGQYF.

The CDR3 nucleotides read TGTGCCAGCAGCGGGAGGGTTTCCTACAATGAGCAGTTCTTC. Translating it yields CASSGRVSYNEQFF. The chain recombines TRBV9 with TRBJ2-1; weak D call: TRBD2 (6 bases). Trimming took off 3 bases at V and 1 base at J, with 8 bases between the two ends. This CDR3 is 14 amino acids long. Looked up from germline, CDR1 is SGDLS and CDR2 is YYNGEE.

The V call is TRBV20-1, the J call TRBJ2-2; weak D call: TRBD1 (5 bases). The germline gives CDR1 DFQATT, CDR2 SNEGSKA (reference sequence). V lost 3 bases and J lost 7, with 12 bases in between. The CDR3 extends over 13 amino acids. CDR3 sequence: CSARDQGDGELFF. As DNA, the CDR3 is TGCAGTGCTAGGGATCAGGGTGACGGGGAGCTGTTTTTT.

CDR3 residues: CSVAGGPGGELFF. The CDR3 DNA follows: TGCAGCGTTGCCGGGGGGCCGGGCGGGGAGCTGTTTTTT. The chain combines TRBV29-1 with TRBJ2-2, with TRBD2 as a possible D gene (7 bases). CDR3 length: 13 amino acids. The germline gives CDR1 SQVTM, CDR2 ANQGSEA. V gave up 4 bases and J gave up 7 bases, with 13 bases separating them.